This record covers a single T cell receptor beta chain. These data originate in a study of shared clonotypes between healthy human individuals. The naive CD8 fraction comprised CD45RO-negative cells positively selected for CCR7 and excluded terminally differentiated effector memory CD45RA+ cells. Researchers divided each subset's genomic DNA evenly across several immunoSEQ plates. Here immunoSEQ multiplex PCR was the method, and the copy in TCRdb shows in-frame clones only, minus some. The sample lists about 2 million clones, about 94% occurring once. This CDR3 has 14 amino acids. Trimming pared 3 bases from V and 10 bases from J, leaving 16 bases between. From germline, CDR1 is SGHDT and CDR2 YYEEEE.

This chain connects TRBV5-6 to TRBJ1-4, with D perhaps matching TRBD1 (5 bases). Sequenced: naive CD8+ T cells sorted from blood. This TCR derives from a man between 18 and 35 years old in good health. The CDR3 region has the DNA TGTGCCAGCAGCTCGGGGGACTCCCGGGGAAAACTGTTTTTT. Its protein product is CASSSGDSRGKLFF.